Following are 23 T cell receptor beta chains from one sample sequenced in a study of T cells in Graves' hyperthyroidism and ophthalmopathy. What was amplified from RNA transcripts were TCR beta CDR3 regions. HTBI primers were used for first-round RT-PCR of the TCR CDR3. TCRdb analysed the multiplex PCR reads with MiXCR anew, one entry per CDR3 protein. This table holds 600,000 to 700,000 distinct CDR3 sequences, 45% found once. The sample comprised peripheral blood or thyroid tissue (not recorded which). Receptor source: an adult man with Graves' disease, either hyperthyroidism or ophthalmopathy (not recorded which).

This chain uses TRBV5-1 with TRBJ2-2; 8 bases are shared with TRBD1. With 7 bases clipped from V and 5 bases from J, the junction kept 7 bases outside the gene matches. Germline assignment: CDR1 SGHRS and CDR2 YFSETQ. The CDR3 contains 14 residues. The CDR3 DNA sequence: TGCGCCAGCCGGACCCGACAGGGGACCGGGGAGCTGTTTTTT. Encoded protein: CASRTRQGTGELFF. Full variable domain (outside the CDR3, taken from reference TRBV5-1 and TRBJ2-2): KAGVTQTPRYLIKTRGQQVTLSCSPISGHRSVSWYQQTPGQGLQFLFEYFSETQRNKGNFPGRFSGRQFSNSRSEMNVSTLELGDSALYLCASRTRQGTGELFFGEGSRLTVL.

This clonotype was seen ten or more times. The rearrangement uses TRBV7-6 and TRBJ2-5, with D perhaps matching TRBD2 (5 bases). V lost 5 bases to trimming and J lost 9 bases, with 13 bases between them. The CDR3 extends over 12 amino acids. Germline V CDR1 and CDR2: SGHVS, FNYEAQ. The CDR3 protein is CASSPGELAQYF. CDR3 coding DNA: TGTGCCAGCAGCCCCGGGGAGTTGGCCCAGTACTTC.

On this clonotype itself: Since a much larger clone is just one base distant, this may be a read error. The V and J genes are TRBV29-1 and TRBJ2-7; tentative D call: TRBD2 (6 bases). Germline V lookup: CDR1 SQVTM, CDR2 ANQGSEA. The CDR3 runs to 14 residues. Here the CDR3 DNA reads TGCAGCGTTGATCGTCCGGGGGTATCCTACGAGCAGTGCTTC. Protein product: CSVDRPGVSYEQCF.

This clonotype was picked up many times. The DNA of the CDR3 is TGTGCCAGCAGCTCGACTAGCGGATCTTCCTACGAGCAGTACTTC. It specifies CASSSTSGSSYEQYF. The genes are TRBV7-9 and TRBJ2-7; 9 bases map to TRBD2. This CDR3 is 15 amino acids long. Unmatched junction bases numbered 5, after V lost 4 bases and J lost 1 base. The germline gives CDR1 SEHNR, CDR2 FQNEAQ (reference sequence). The whole variable domain, remainder taken from reference TRBV7-9 and TRBJ2-7, is DTGVSQNPRHKITKRGQNVTFRCDPISEHNRLYWYRQTLGQGPEFLTYFQNEAQLEKSRLLSDRFSAERPKGSFSTLEIQRTEQGDSAMYLCASSSTSGSSYEQYFGPGTRLTVT.

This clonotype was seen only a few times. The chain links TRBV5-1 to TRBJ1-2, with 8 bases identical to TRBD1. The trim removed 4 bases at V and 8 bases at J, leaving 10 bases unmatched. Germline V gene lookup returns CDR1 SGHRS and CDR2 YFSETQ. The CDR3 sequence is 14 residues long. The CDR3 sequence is CASSGQGSSGGYTF. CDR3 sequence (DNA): TGCGCCAGCAGCGGACAGGGATCGTCTGGAGGCTACACCTTC.

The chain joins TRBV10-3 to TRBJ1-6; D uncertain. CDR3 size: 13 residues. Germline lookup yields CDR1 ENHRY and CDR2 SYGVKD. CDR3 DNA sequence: TGTGCTAGAGGTCAAGGTTATAATTCACCCCTCCACTTT. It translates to CARGQGYNSPLHF.

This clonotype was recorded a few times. The CDR3 sequence: CSASRSASGNTIYF. The CDR3 DNA reads TGCAGTGCGTCCCGGTCAGCCTCTGGAAACACCATATATTTT. The chain couples TRBV20-1 to TRBJ1-3; D is uncertain. The germline V gene has CDR1 DFQATT and CDR2 SNEGSKA (reference sequence). V was shortened by 6 bases and J by 0 bases, with 12 bases between the two germline ends. This CDR3 region has 14 residues.

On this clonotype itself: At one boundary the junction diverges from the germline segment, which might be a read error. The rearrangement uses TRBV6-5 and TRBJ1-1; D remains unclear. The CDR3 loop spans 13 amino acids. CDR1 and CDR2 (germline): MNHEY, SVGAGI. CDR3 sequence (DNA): TGTGCCATCAGTTACTCATCGAACACTGAAGCTTTCTTT. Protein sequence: CAISYSSNTEAFF.

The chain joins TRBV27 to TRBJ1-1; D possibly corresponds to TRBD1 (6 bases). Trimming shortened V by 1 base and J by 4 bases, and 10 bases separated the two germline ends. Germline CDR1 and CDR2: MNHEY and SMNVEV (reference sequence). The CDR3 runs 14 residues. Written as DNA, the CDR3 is TGTGCCAGCAGTTTATTAGGGGGTGCCACTGAAGCTTTCTTT. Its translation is CASSLLGGATEAFF.

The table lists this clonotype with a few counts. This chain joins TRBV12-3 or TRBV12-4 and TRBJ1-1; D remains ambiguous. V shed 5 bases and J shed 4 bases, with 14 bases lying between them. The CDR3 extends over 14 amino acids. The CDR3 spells CASSPSGGFTEAFF. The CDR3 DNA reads TGTGCCAGCAGTCCAAGTGGAGGGTTCACTGAAGCTTTCTTT.

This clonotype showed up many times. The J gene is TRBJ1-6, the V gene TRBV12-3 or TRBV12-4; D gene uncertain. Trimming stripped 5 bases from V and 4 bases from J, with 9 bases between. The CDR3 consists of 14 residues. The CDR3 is CASSPGEYNSPLHF. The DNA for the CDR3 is TGTGCCAGCAGTCCCGGGGAGTATAATTCACCCCTCCACTTT.

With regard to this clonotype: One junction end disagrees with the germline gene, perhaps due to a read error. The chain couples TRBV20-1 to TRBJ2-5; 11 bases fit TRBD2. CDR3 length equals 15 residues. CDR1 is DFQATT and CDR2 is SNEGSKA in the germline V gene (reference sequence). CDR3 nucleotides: TGCAGTGCGAACCCGACTAGCGGGGTGCAAGAGGCCCAGTACTTC. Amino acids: CSANPTSGVQEAQYF.

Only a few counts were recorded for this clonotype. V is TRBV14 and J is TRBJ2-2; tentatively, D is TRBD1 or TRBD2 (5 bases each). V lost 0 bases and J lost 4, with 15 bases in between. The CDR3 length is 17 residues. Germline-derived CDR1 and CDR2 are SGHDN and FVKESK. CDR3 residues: CASSQDIDGAITGELFF. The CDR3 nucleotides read TGTGCCAGCAGCCAAGATATCGACGGGGCGATCACCGGGGAGCTGTTTTTT.

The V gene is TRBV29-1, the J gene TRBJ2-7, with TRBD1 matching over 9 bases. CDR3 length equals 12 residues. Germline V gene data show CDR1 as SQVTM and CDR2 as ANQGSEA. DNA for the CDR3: TGCGCCACGACAGGGGGCTCCTACGAGCAGTACTTC. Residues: CATTGGSYEQYF.

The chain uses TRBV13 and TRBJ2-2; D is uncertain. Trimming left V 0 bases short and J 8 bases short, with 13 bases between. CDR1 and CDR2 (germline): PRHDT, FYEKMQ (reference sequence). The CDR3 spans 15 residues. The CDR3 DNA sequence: TGTGCCAGCAGCTTAGGAGGAGCTGCCGGTGGGGAGCTGTTTTTT. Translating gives CASSLGGAAGGELFF.

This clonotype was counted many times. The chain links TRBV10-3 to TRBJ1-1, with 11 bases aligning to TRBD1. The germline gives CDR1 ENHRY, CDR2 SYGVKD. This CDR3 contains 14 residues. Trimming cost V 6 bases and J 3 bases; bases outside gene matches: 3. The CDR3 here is CAIRGQGGHTEAFF. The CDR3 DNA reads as TGTGCCATCAGGGGACAGGGGGGTCACACTGAAGCTTTCTTT.

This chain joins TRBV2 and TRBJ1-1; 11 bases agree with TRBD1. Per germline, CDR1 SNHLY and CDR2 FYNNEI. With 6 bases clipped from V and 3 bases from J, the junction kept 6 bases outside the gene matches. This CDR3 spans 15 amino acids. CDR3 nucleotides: TGTGCCAGCAGCTTGGGGGACAGGGGGGACACTGAAGCTTTCTTT. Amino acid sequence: CASSLGDRGDTEAFF.

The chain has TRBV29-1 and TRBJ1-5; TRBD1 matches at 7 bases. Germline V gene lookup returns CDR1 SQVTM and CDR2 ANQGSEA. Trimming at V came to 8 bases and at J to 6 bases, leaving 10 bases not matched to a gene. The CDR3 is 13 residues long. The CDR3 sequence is CSCAEGAGQPQHF. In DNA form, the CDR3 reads TGCAGCTGCGCGGAGGGGGCAGGTCAGCCCCAGCATTTT.

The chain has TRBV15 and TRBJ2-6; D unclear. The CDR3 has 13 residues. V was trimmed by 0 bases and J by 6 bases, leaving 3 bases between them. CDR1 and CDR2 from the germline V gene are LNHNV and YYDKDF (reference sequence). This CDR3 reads CATSRDAANVLTF. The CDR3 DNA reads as TGTGCCACCAGCAGAGATGCGGCCAACGTCCTGACTTTC.

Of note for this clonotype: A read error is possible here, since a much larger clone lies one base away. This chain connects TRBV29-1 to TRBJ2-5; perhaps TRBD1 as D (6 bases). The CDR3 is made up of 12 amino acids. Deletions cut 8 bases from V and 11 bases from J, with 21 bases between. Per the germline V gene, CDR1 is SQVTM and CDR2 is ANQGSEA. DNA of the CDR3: TGCAGCCATCAGGACAGATACTACGGGCAGTACTTC. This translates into CSHQDRYYGQYF.

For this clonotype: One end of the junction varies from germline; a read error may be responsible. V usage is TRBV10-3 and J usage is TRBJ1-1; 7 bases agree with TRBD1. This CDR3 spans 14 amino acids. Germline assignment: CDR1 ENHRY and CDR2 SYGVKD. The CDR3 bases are TGTGCCAGCAGTTTTGAACAGGGGCACACTGAAGCTTTCTTT. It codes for CASSFEQGHTEAFF.

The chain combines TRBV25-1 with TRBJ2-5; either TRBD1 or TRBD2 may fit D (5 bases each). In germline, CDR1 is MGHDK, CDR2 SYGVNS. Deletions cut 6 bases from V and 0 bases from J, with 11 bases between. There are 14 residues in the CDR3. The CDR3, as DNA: TGTGCCAGCAGCGTTGAGGGGAACCAAGAGACCCAGTACTTC. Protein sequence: CASSVEGNQETQYF. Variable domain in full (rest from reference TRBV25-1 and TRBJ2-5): EADIYQTPRYLVIGTGKKITLECSQTMGHDKMYWYQQDPGMELHLIHYSYGVNSTEKGDLSSESTVSRIRTEHFPLTLESARPSHTSQYLCASSVEGNQETQYFGPGTRLLVL.

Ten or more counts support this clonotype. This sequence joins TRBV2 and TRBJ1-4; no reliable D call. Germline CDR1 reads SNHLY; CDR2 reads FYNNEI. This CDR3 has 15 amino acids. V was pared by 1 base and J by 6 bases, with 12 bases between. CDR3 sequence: CASSEGPGRDEKLFF. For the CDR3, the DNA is TGTGCCAGCAGTGAAGGACCTGGAAGGGATGAAAAACTGTTTTTT.